Each of the 15 T cell receptor beta chains below was sequenced from the same sample in a study of a mutant IDH1 vaccine in newly diagnosed glioma. Time point specified: week 35, safety follow-up. Vaccination comprised doses that each held 300 ug of mutant IDH1 20-mer peptide, plus topical imiquimod. Which antigens these TCRs recognize remains unknown. Libraries were prepared by immunoSEQ multiplex PCR; TCRdb keeps only in-frame clonotypes and omits some of them. The data show approximately 60,000 clones, with less than 90% seen just once and 1.6% held by the top ten. This specimen consisted of PBMCs, obtained from a glioma patient whose treatment included an IDH1 peptide vaccine. These receptor sequences come from a man between 35 and 55 years old with glioma.

The rearrangement links TRBV7-9 to TRBJ2-7, with D possibly matching TRBD1 (6 bases). V lost 5 bases and J lost 1, with 12 bases in between. This CDR3 is built from 14 residues. The germline V gene encodes CDR1 SEHNR and CDR2 FQNEAQ (reference sequence). The CDR3 DNA reads TGTGCCAGCAGCAATGGACAGAGGTCCTACGAGCAGTACTTC. It encodes CASSNGQRSYEQYF. Drawing the rest from reference TRBV7-9 and TRBJ2-7, the complete variable domain is DTGVSQNPRHKITKRGQNVTFRCDPISEHNRLYWYRQTLGQGPEFLTYFQNEAQLEKSRLLSDRFSAERPKGSFSTLEIQRTEQGDSAMYLCASSNGQRSYEQYFGPGTRLTVT.

The V and J genes are TRBV7-2 and TRBJ2-7, with 9 bases lining up with TRBD2. Unmatched junction bases numbered 3, after V lost 3 bases and J lost 3 bases. Germline CDR1 is SGHTA and CDR2 is FQGNSA. This CDR3 comprises 14 residues. CDR3 in amino acids: CASSLAGGVYEQYF. The DNA for the CDR3 is TGTGCCAGCAGCTTGGCGGGAGGGGTCTACGAGCAGTACTTC. Variable domain in full (rest from reference TRBV7-2 and TRBJ2-7): GAGVSQSPSNKVTEKGKDVELRCDPISGHTALYWYRQSLGQGLEFLIYFQGNSAPDKSGLPSDRFSAERTGGSVSTLTIQRTQQEDSAVYLCASSLAGGVYEQYFGPGTRLTVT.

In this sample, this clone turned up a few times. V gene TRBV29-1 combines with J gene TRBJ1-1; D unresolved. Trimming removed 3 bases from V and 2 bases from J, with 10 bases in between. This CDR3 spans 13 amino acids. Looked up from germline, CDR1 is SQVTM and CDR2 is ANQGSEA. CDR3 nucleotides: TGCAGCGTTGATGGAGGGTTTAACACTGAAGCTTTCTTT. Encoded protein: CSVDGGFNTEAFF.

The sample holds one count of this clone. The rearrangement joins TRBV5-1 to TRBJ2-3; 12 bases match TRBD2. Germline V gene lookup returns CDR1 SGHRS and CDR2 YFSETQ. CDR3 size: 17 residues. J lost 2 bases, V lost 0 bases, and 4 bases had no gene match. The CDR3 sequence: CASSLDGTSGFTDTQYF. The CDR3 DNA is TGCGCCAGCAGCTTGGATGGGACTAGCGGGTTCACAGATACGCAGTATTTT.

The genes are TRBV18 and TRBJ1-5; D is ambiguous. Germline CDR1 KGHSH, CDR2 LQKENI. V dropped 0 bases and J dropped 3 bases, with 6 bases sitting between them. The CDR3 has 14 residues. Here the CDR3 reads CASSPPGVNQPQHF. The CDR3 bases are TGTGCCAGCTCACCACCAGGCGTCAATCAGCCCCAGCATTTT.

This rearrangement joins TRBV6-5 to TRBJ2-2; possible D gene TRBD1, 7 bases. The CDR3 totals 15 residues. From germline, CDR1 is MNHEY and CDR2 SVGAGI. Trimming removed 5 bases at V and 0 bases at J, with 10 bases between. The CDR3 DNA reads as TGTGCCAGCAGTCCAGGGGGGCCGAACACCGGGGAGCTGTTTTTT. Protein sequence: CASSPGGPNTGELFF.

This clone appeared a few times. The CDR3 spells CASSQDGAGSGANVLTF. The CDR3, as DNA: TGCGCCAGCAGCCAAGATGGGGCCGGATCTGGGGCCAACGTCCTGACTTTC. The rearrangement links TRBV4-3 to TRBJ2-6; possibly TRBD1 for D (5 bases). Germline V CDR1 and CDR2: LGHNA, YSLEER. Trimming cost V 0 bases and J 1 base, with 10 bases left between them. CDR3 length: 17 amino acids.

A word on this clone: Other DNA sequences in the same sample also yield this CDR3. V is TRBV7-9 and J is TRBJ2-7; D is ambiguous. V was clipped by 3 bases and J by 6 bases, with 6 bases between them. The germline gives CDR1 SEHNR, CDR2 FQNEAQ (reference sequence). CDR3 length: 11 residues. CDR3 DNA sequence: TGTGCCAGCAGCTTGACGGGCGAGCAGTACTTC. Amino acids: CASSLTGEQYF.

The chain carries TRBV25-1 and TRBJ2-5; 7 bases are shared with TRBD1. CDR3 length: 14 residues. J lost 5 bases, V lost 2 bases, and 5 bases had no gene match. The germline gives CDR1 MGHDK, CDR2 SYGVNS. CDR3 coding DNA: TGTGCCAGCAGTGAAAGGGGGCACGGGGAGACCCAGTACTTC. As protein: CASSERGHGETQYF.

This chain links TRBV7-9 with TRBJ2-5; either TRBD1 or TRBD2 may supply D (5 bases each). With 1 base removed from V and 0 bases from J, the gap between germline ends came to 12 bases. The CDR3 has 16 residues. The germline gives CDR1 SEHNR, CDR2 FQNEAQ (reference sequence). The CDR3 DNA reads TGTGCCAGCAGCTTAGGTGGGGGTCTCGACCAAGAGACCCAGTACTTC. The encoded protein is CASSLGGGLDQETQYF.

By share, this clone counts as medium-sized (0.01 to 0.1%). The chain couples TRBV6-5 to TRBJ2-7, with D tentatively TRBD2 (6 bases). The CDR3 is 14 residues long. V dropped 5 bases and J dropped 6 bases, with 17 bases sitting between them. Germline lookup yields CDR1 MNHEY and CDR2 SVGAGI. CDR3 loop: CASSGRGSEAEQYF. The CDR3, as DNA: TGTGCCAGCAGTGGACGGGGGTCTGAAGCCGAGCAGTACTTC.

The chain couples TRBV11-2 to TRBJ1-1; unclear D gene. The V end was cut by 2 bases, the J end by 4 bases, with 5 bases between. Germline CDR1 reads SGHAT; CDR2 reads FQNNGV. This CDR3 spans 12 amino acids. The CDR3 sequence is CASSLRGTEAFF. DNA for the CDR3: TGTGCCAGCAGCTTACGGGGCACTGAAGCTTTCTTT.

This rearrangement joins TRBV7-2 to TRBJ2-7; TRBD1 is a possible D gene (5 bases). This CDR3 has 14 amino acids. Trimming removed 5 bases at V and 4 bases at J, with 15 bases between. Per the germline V gene, CDR1 is SGHTA and CDR2 is FQGNSA. CDR3: CASSLPGPAYEQYF. The DNA for the CDR3 is TGTGCCAGCAGCCTGCCAGGGCCCGCTTACGAGCAGTACTTC.

The V call is TRBV7-8, the J call TRBJ2-7, with 11 bases matching TRBD1. Trimming took 5 bases from V and 2 from J; bases not matched to a gene: 5. The germline gives CDR1 SGHVS, CDR2 FQNEAQ. There are 15 residues in the CDR3. The CDR3 DNA is TGTGCCAGCAGCCCCGGGACAGGGGGTCCCTACGAGCAGTACTTC. It translates to CASSPGTGGPYEQYF. The whole variable domain, filled in from reference TRBV7-8 and TRBJ2-7, reads GAGVSQSPRYKVAKRGQDVALRCDPISGHVSLFWYQQALGQGPEFLTYFQNEAQLDKSGLPSDRFFAERPEGSVSTLKIQRTQQEDSAVYLCASSPGTGGPYEQYFGPGTRLTVT.

The table lists this clone with a few counts. J is TRBJ2-3 and V is TRBV10-3; perhaps TRBD2 as D (6 bases). Germline CDR1 and CDR2: ENHRY and SYGVKD. The V and J ends lost 8 bases and 2 bases respectively, with 14 bases between them. CDR3 length: 14 amino acids. The CDR3 region is CAIGRTGTTDTQYF. The CDR3 DNA sequence: TGTGCCATCGGGAGGACGGGGACCACAGATACGCAGTATTTT.